A selection of T cell receptor beta chains follows, all from one sample in a study of monozygotic twins with inflammatory bowel disease. TCRdb reprocessed the 5' RACE reads, with one entry per CDR3 protein and no DNA. The sample table includes around 230,000 distinct CDR3 sequences. Sequencing was performed on blood. The receptors here all came from a human donor with ulcerative colitis or Crohn's disease, or a healthy co-twin of an affected twin (not recorded which). Both conserved end residues are part of each CDR3.

j_gene	v_gene	CDR3aa
TRBJ2-1	TRBV29-1	CSVGAGGPYNEQFF
TRBJ2-6	TRBV12-3/TRBV12-4	CASRELGAGANVLTF
TRBJ1-1	TRBV7-9	CASSSAMRTEAFF
TRBJ1-3	TRBV25-1	CASSEWGVRNTIYF
TRBJ2-7	TRBV12-3/TRBV12-4	CASSRGASSYEQYF
TRBJ2-7	TRBV5-1	CASSYPDKTYEQYF
TRBJ2-3	TRBV12-3/TRBV12-4	CASTAGTSRVATQYF
TRBJ2-1	TRBV7-6	CASSLDGASGGNEQFF
TRBJ2-1	TRBV7-3	CASSPQVDNEQFF
TRBJ1-1	TRBV7-6	CASSLYDRARSEAFF
TRBJ2-1	TRBV29-1	CSARAFRAGEQFF
TRBJ2-6	TRBV14	CASSHLLGALQANVLTF
TRBJ2-3	TRBV7-9	CASSDRDRDTDTQYF
TRBJ2-7	TRBV7-9	CAGQDVLSYEQYF
TRBJ2-5	TRBV27	CASSLSFSGETQYF
TRBJ1-5	TRBV6-4	CASSEEVDDQPQHF
TRBJ1-1	TRBV29-1	CSVRLTDYREAFF
TRBJ2-3	TRBV20-1	CSALRTGGAGTQYF
TRBJ2-7	TRBV5-4	CASSEQGGPAYEQYF
TRBJ1-1	TRBV12-3/TRBV12-4	CASRRQGEGTEAFF
TRBJ1-2	TRBV27	CASSFTGGNYGYTF
TRBJ2-3	TRBV5-1	CASRYYRTNTDTQYF
TRBJ2-1	TRBV7-2	CASSRSVTGNPYNEQFF
TRBJ2-5	TRBV7-2	CASSPRLASETQYF
TRBJ2-4	TRBV5-1	CASSPRDRGDKNIQYF
TRBJ1-1	TRBV5-1	CASRWGTADTEAFF
TRBJ2-5	TRBV3-1	CASSQLATGTQYF
TRBJ2-3	TRBV5-1	CAGRESSSSTDTQYF
TRBJ1-2	TRBV7-2	CASSYDRDYGYTF
TRBJ2-7	TRBV4-1	CASSQKVTGQGFYEQYF
TRBJ2-7	TRBV5-6	CASSLQGKLSYEQYF
TRBJ2-1	TRBV6-1	CASSEQVSSYNEQFF
TRBJ1-1	TRBV6-1	CASRPGYTNTEAFF
TRBJ2-7	TRBV7-2	CASSLHPGGYEQYF
TRBJ2-2	TRBV5-1	CASSFMGTANTGELFF
TRBJ2-5	TRBV12-3/TRBV12-4	CASNEQGGETQYF
TRBJ2-3	TRBV7-2	CASSPSGLAVRTDTQYF
TRBJ2-3	TRBV9	CACARGSTDTQYF
TRBJ1-3	TRBV6-5	CASSYTGTGGPGNTIYF
TRBJ2-5	TRBV14	CASSQGRGTQYF
TRBJ2-3	TRBV7-9	CASSLAEVNRPDTQYF
TRBJ1-1	TRBV5-1	CASSLDSIMNTEAFF
TRBJ1-6	TRBV20-1	CSAFYRVVTNSPLHF
TRBJ2-7	TRBV5-1	CASSLGHGDDEQYF
TRBJ1-1	TRBV7-9	CAHTSWNNEAFF
TRBJ2-1	TRBV5-4	CASRSGPYNEQFF
TRBJ1-1	TRBV5-1	CASSGQGNEAFF
TRBJ1-1	TRBV12-3/TRBV12-4	CASSRLGLGNTEAFF
TRBJ1-5	TRBV7-2	CASSLGSGPPQPQHF